This TCR beta chain was profiled in a study of naive and memory T cell subsets. Points from the study as a whole: Naive and memory repertoire findings lacked a ground truth for validation. Especially in CD8 cells, naive repertoires contained a few larger clonotypes, possibly CD45RA-re-expressing memory cells. Over 90% of naive TCR sequences appeared only once, unlike memory subsets.

After the first PCR, alpha and beta chain libraries were processed separately. Germline V lookup: CDR1 SEHNR, CDR2 FQNEAQ (reference sequence). The J segment lost 4 bases and the V segment lost 3 bases, leaving 4 bases of the junction unmatched. This CDR3 is built from 15 residues. The beta constant-region primer was an equimolar mix of two oligonucleotides covering TRBC1 and TRBC2. One entry per CDR3 protein results from TCRdb running MiXCR on the UMI-ligation and nested PCR reads. The sample includes 130,000 to 150,000 distinct CDR3 sequences, 15% to 20% seen only once; the top ten take just over 0.14%. This clonotype has only a few counts. Its specificity is unknown.

This clonotype was obtained from a human donor in good health. This rearrangement joins TRBV7-9 to TRBJ1-2, with TRBD1 identical over 11 bases. Sequencing was performed on naive CD4+ T cells from blood. The CDR3: CASSFGTGGFYGYTF. The CDR3 nucleotides are TGTGCCAGCAGCTTCGGGACAGGGGGATTCTATGGCTACACCTTC.